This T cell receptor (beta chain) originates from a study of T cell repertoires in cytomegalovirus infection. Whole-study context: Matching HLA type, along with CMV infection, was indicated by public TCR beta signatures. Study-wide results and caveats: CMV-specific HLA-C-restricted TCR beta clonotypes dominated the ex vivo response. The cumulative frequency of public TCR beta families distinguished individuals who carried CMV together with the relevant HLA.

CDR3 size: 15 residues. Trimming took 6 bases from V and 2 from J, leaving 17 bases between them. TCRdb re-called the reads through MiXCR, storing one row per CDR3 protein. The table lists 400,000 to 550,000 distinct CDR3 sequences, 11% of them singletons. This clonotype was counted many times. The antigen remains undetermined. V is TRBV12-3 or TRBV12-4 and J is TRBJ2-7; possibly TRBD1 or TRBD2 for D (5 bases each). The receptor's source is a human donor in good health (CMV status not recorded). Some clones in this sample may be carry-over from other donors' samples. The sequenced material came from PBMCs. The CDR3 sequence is CASRPPGTVPYEQYF. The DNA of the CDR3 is TGTGCCAGCAGACCCCCCGGGACGGTTCCCTACGAGCAGTACTTC.